The sequence of this T cell receptor (beta chain) was determined in a study of blood T cell repertoires in COVID-19. Whole-study context: Specimens from acute and convalescent COVID-19 originated in the United States, Italy and Spain. From T cells, B-cell-depleted T cells, or PBMCs came the material, which was cDNA or gDNA.

CDR1 SGDLS and CDR2 YYNGEE come from the germline V gene. CDR3 length: 18 amino acids. Trimming took 0 bases from V and 6 from J, leaving 19 bases between them. The authors' processing: Counts of nucleated cells, estimated from reference gene primer amplification, were obtained. Generated by immunoSEQ multiplex PCR, the TCRdb table keeps only in-frame clones and is missing some. The V and J calls and the clone size are those of that table, but D and trimming were determined from the DNA. The sample lists under 85,000 clones; 70% to 85% were seen once. The sample taken for sequencing was peripheral blood. The clonotype comes from a human donor in a cohort sampled during active COVID-19. V gene TRBV9 combines with J gene TRBJ1-6, with no clear D. The DNA of the CDR3 is TGTGCCAGCAGCGTAGACGGGCGGGCCGGGCTTGGTAATTCACCCCTCCACTTT. Protein: CASSVDGRAGLGNSPLHF.